These T cell receptor beta chains were read from a single sample in a study of blood T cells in healthy people across ages. TCRdb re-derived calls from the 5' RACE reads in MiXCR, one entry per CDR3 protein. The table lists around 1,000,000 distinct CDR3 sequences, 25% of them singletons. The sample also formed part of further work on T cells of mothers and their children.

Input material: blood. The origin of the receptors is a girl aged 2 to 9 in good health. The CDR3 runs from the conserved cysteine through the conserved F or W. A D gene is named only where the DNA matches it firmly. A row's size may be missing; if present it is once, few, many or a size class.

V: TRBV28
size: NA
D: NA
J: TRBJ2-3
CDR3: CASSFIQGTDTQYF
DNA: TGTGCCAGCAGTTTTATTCAGGGAACAGATACGCAGTATTTT

V: TRBV29-1
size: few
D: NA
J: TRBJ2-7
CDR3: CSLSQGDGYEQYF
DNA: TGCAGCTTAAGCCAGGGAGACGGGTACGAGCAGTACTTC

V: TRBV20-1
size: NA
D: NA
J: TRBJ2-7
CDR3: CSAGTNYEQYF
DNA: TGCAGTGCTGGGACCAACTACGAGCAGTACTTC

V: TRBV6-5
size: NA
D: NA
J: TRBJ1-2
CDR3: CASSSEAWGYTF
DNA: TGTGCCAGCAGCTCGGAGGCTTGGGGCTACACCTTC

V: TRBV4-3
size: few
D: TRBD2
J: TRBJ2-1
CDR3: CASSQAPQRGGQDEQFF
DNA: TGCGCCAGCAGCCAAGCCCCCCAGCGGGGGGGCCAGGATGAGCAGTTCTTC

V: TRBV4-3
size: many
D: NA
J: TRBJ1-6
CDR3: CASSQALSANSPLHF
DNA: TGCGCCAGCAGCCAAGCGTTGTCAGCCAATTCACCCCTCCACTTT

V: TRBV20-1
size: NA
D: TRBD2
J: TRBJ2-5
CDR3: CSASYPSGRLGEETQYF
DNA: TGCAGTGCTAGTTACCCTAGCGGGAGATTAGGTGAAGAGACCCAGTACTTC

V: TRBV7-9
size: NA
D: TRBD2
J: TRBJ2-3
CDR3: CASSPGTSGPKDTQYF
DNA: TGTGCCAGCAGCCCCGGGACTAGCGGGCCAAAAGATACGCAGTATTTT

V: TRBV7-2
size: NA
D: TRBD2
J: TRBJ2-1
CDR3: CASSPQRGGPIAPFF
DNA: TGTGCCAGCAGCCCCCAGCGGGGGGGCCCGATTGCCCCGTTCTTC

V: TRBV7-9
size: few
D: TRBD1
J: TRBJ1-5
CDR3: CASSLGAWGQNQPQHF
DNA: TGCGCCAGCAGCTTAGGTGCTTGGGGACAGAATCAGCCCCAGCATTTT

V: TRBV6-5
size: NA
D: NA
J: TRBJ2-3
CDR3: CASSHSIAIGTDTQYF
DNA: TGTGCCAGCAGCCATTCGATAGCGATTGGCACAGATACGCAGTATTTT

V: TRBV7-9
size: NA
D: TRBD1
J: TRBJ2-7
CDR3: CASSLVTGAQEQYF
DNA: TGTGCCAGCAGCTTAGTTACAGGGGCCCAGGAGCAGTACTTC

V: TRBV10-3
size: few
D: NA
J: TRBJ1-6
CDR3: CAISETRTDSPLHF
DNA: TGTGCCATCAGTGAGACCCGGACAGATTCACCCCTCCACTTT

V: TRBV25-1
size: few
D: TRBD2
J: TRBJ2-7
CDR3: CASSDKTSVSSYEQYF
DNA: TGTGCCAGCAGTGACAAGACTAGCGTGAGCTCCTACGAGCAGTACTTC

V: TRBV27
size: few
D: TRBD2
J: TRBJ2-5
CDR3: CASSFLAGGKQETQYF
DNA: TGTGCCAGCAGTTTCCTAGCGGGGGGAAAACAAGAGACCCAGTACTTC

V: TRBV27
size: few
D: TRBD1
J: TRBJ1-4
CDR3: CASSEPGGKLFF
DNA: TGTGCCAGCAGTGAACCAGGGGGGAAACTGTTTTTT

V: TRBV28
size: few
D: NA
J: TRBJ1-4
CDR3: CASNRRYEKLFF
DNA: TGTGCCAGCAACAGAAGGTACGAAAAACTGTTTTTT

V: TRBV18
size: many
D: NA
J: TRBJ2-7
CDR3: CASSPANLGGLYF
DNA: TGTGCCAGCTCACCAGCAAATCTAGGGGGTCTTTACTTC

V: TRBV2
size: NA
D: NA
J: TRBJ2-3
CDR3: CASIGQGKTDTQYF
DNA: TGTGCCAGCATTGGCCAGGGGAAAACAGATACGCAGTATTTT

V: TRBV29-1
size: NA
D: NA
J: TRBJ2-1
CDR3: CSVVGVDEQFF
DNA: TGCAGCGTTGTAGGGGTTGACGAGCAGTTCTTC

V: TRBV29-1
size: NA
D: NA
J: TRBJ1-4
CDR3: CSVGRAGTKNEKLFF
DNA: TGCAGCGTAGGAAGGGCCGGGACAAAAAATGAAAAACTGTTTTTT

V: TRBV28
size: NA
D: NA
J: TRBJ2-7
CDR3: CASQAFYEQYF
DNA: TGTGCCAGCCAGGCCTTTTACGAGCAGTACTTC

V: TRBV6-5
size: NA
D: NA
J: TRBJ2-5
CDR3: CASSPRGRDVETQYF
DNA: TGTGCCAGCAGCCCAAGGGGGAGGGACGTGGAGACCCAGTACTTC

V: TRBV4-1
size: NA
D: NA
J: TRBJ1-2
CDR3: CASSQDPTVSGYTF
DNA: TGCGCCAGCAGCCAAGATCCGACGGTCTCGGGCTACACCTTC

V: TRBV13
size: NA
D: TRBD1
J: TRBJ2-1
CDR3: CASSPPTGGNEQFF
DNA: TGTGCCAGCAGCCCCCCGACAGGGGGCAATGAGCAGTTCTTC

V: TRBV6-1
size: few
D: TRBD2
J: TRBJ2-2
CDR3: CASSKTSGNTGELFF
DNA: TGTGCCAGCAGCAAAACTAGCGGGAACACCGGGGAGCTGTTTTTT

V: TRBV6-2/TRBV6-3
size: NA
D: NA
J: TRBJ2-1
CDR3: CASATRGGSSYNEQFF
DNA: TGTGCCAGCGCCACGAGGGGGGGCAGCTCCTACAATGAGCAGTTCTTC

V: TRBV28
size: few
D: TRBD1
J: TRBJ2-5
CDR3: CASRENRGAETQYF
DNA: TGTGCCAGCAGGGAAAACAGGGGGGCAGAGACCCAGTACTTC

V: TRBV20-1
size: NA
D: NA
J: TRBJ2-7
CDR3: CSATAPGSYEQYF
DNA: TGCAGTGCTACGGCACCGGGATCGTACGAGCAGTACTTC

V: TRBV20-1
size: once
D: TRBD1
J: TRBJ2-7
CDR3: CSATHGQVPYEQYF
DNA: TGCAGTGCTACCCACGGACAGGTTCCCTACGAGCAGTACTTC

V: TRBV5-1
size: NA
D: NA
J: TRBJ2-7
CDR3: CASSRDSGTDYKQYF
DNA: TGCGCCAGCAGCCGTGACTCCGGGACGGACTACAAGCAGTACTTC

V: TRBV5-4
size: NA
D: NA
J: TRBJ2-5
CDR3: CASSLARGAGQETQYF
DNA: TGTGCCAGCAGCTTGGCTCGAGGCGCCGGCCAAGAGACCCAGTACTTC

V: TRBV5-1
size: NA
D: NA
J: TRBJ2-7
CDR3: CASRTQGSEQYF
DNA: TGCGCCAGCAGGACCCAGGGTTCCGAGCAGTACTTC

V: TRBV12-3/TRBV12-4
size: many
D: NA
J: TRBJ1-3
CDR3: CASRGTVSGNTIYF
DNA: TGTGCCAGCAGGGGTACGGTCTCTGGAAACACCATATATTTT

V: TRBV6-2/TRBV6-3
size: few
D: NA
J: TRBJ2-1
CDR3: CASRPPSYNEQFF
DNA: TGTGCCAGCAGGCCACCTAGTTACAATGAGCAGTTCTTC

V: TRBV2
size: NA
D: TRBD1
J: TRBJ2-1
CDR3: CASSLGTGRNYNEQFF
DNA: TGTGCCAGCAGTCTCGGGACAGGCAGAAACTACAATGAGCAGTTCTTC

V: TRBV12-3/TRBV12-4
size: NA
D: TRBD2
J: TRBJ2-5
CDR3: CASSQMGGLAETQYF
DNA: TGTGCCAGCAGCCAAATGGGGGGACTAGCGGAGACCCAGTACTTC

V: TRBV28
size: few
D: TRBD1
J: TRBJ1-1
CDR3: CASSAGQGNTEAFF
DNA: TGTGCCAGCAGTGCCGGACAGGGCAACACTGAAGCTTTCTTT

V: TRBV7-2
size: NA
D: NA
J: TRBJ1-4
CDR3: CASSTTGPEKLFF
DNA: TGTGCCAGCAGCACTACCGGGCCGGAAAAACTGTTTTTT

V: TRBV2
size: few
D: NA
J: TRBJ2-3
CDR3: CASSFDLERTDTQYF
DNA: TGTGCCAGCAGTTTCGATTTAGAACGCACAGATACGCAGTATTTT

V: TRBV24-1
size: few
D: NA
J: TRBJ2-5
CDR3: CATSDLKVGGETQYF
DNA: TGTGCCACCAGTGATTTGAAAGTTGGTGGGGAGACCCAGTACTTC

V: TRBV4-1
size: NA
D: TRBD2
J: TRBJ2-7
CDR3: CASSHHSSGRNYEQYF
DNA: TGCGCCAGCAGCCATCATAGTAGCGGGAGGAACTACGAGCAGTACTTC

V: TRBV20-1
size: few
D: NA
J: TRBJ2-5
CDR3: CSVPDWYYQGTQYF
DNA: TGCAGTGTACCCGATTGGTACTACCAGGGGACCCAGTACTTC

V: TRBV2
size: many
D: NA
J: TRBJ2-5
CDR3: CASSVDLQETQYF
DNA: TGTGCCAGCTCGGTCGACTTACAAGAGACCCAGTACTTC

V: TRBV28
size: NA
D: NA
J: TRBJ2-7
CDR3: CASRDLGIYEQYF
DNA: TGTGCCAGTCGGGACCTTGGGATCTACGAGCAGTACTTC

V: TRBV7-3
size: few
D: NA
J: TRBJ2-4
CDR3: CASSLNGQGIGNIQYF
DNA: TGTGCCAGCAGCTTAAATGGGCAGGGAATTGGAAACATTCAGTACTTC

V: TRBV28
size: NA
D: TRBD1
J: TRBJ1-2
CDR3: CASSYGQGTGYTF
DNA: TGTGCCAGCAGTTATGGACAGGGGACGGGCTACACCTTC

V: TRBV7-9
size: NA
D: TRBD1
J: TRBJ1-2
CDR3: CASSLGGQGALNYGYTF
DNA: TGTGCCAGCAGCTTAGGGGGACAGGGGGCTCTTAACTATGGCTACACCTTC

V: TRBV9
size: NA
D: NA
J: TRBJ2-1
CDR3: CASSIPVLEQFF
DNA: TGTGCCAGCAGCATCCCGGTCCTTGAGCAGTTCTTC

V: TRBV7-2
size: few
D: NA
J: TRBJ2-3
CDR3: CASSLLGAKVPDTQYF
DNA: TGTGCCAGCAGCTTATTGGGGGCCAAGGTTCCAGATACGCAGTATTTT

V: TRBV10-3
size: NA
D: NA
J: TRBJ2-7
CDR3: CAIRGAGQTIWSDEQYF
DNA: TGTGCCATCAGGGGGGCGGGACAGACGATCTGGTCCGACGAGCAGTACTTC

V: TRBV25-1
size: NA
D: NA
J: TRBJ1-5
CDR3: CASAVWWGGSHF
DNA: TGTGCCAGCGCGGTATGGTGGGGTGGAAGTCATTTT

V: TRBV10-3
size: NA
D: NA
J: TRBJ1-1
CDR3: CAVSNGPMNTEAFF
DNA: TGTGCCGTCTCTAACGGCCCTATGAACACTGAAGCTTTCTTT

V: TRBV12-3/TRBV12-4
size: many
D: NA
J: TRBJ2-5
CDR3: CASSTTGAGETQYF
DNA: TGTGCCAGCAGCACGACGGGGGCGGGGGAGACCCAGTACTTC

V: TRBV29-1
size: once
D: NA
J: TRBJ1-2
CDR3: CSFRHRLGYTF
DNA: TGCAGCTTCCGCCACCGCTTAGGCTACACCTTC

V: TRBV18
size: NA
D: TRBD1
J: TRBJ1-1
CDR3: CASSPPGGGTDTEAFF
DNA: TGTGCCAGCTCACCACCGGGAGGGGGCACGGACACTGAAGCTTTCTTT

V: TRBV20-1
size: NA
D: TRBD1
J: TRBJ2-7
CDR3: CSARARDRVYEQYF
DNA: TGCAGTGCTAGAGCGCGGGACAGGGTATACGAGCAGTACTTC

V: TRBV5-1
size: few
D: TRBD1
J: TRBJ2-1
CDR3: CASSQNRQGKNANEQFF
DNA: TGCGCCAGCAGCCAAAACCGACAGGGGAAGAACGCCAATGAGCAGTTCTTC

V: TRBV6-2/TRBV6-3
size: few
D: TRBD2
J: TRBJ2-1
CDR3: CASSPTQAGGPFNEQFF
DNA: TGTGCCAGCAGTCCAACACAAGCGGGAGGGCCCTTTAATGAGCAGTTCTTC